This entry lists 14 T cell receptor beta chains sequenced from one sample in a study of radiation and T cells in renal cell carcinoma (TCRdb year 2020). Libraries were made using the immunoSEQ multiplex PCR assay. TCRdb retrieved this table from immuneACCESS and kept in-frame rearrangements only. Not all clones are present; in checked studies, unresolved V genes account for under half, and no reason is known for the remainder. For this sample the table gives under 150,000 clones, of which approximately 78% were detected only once. The ten largest clones represent 1.5% to 2% of the sample. The time point label of this sample denotes: blood 2 weeks post-SBRT. The treatment or condition label on this specimen signifies: 15 Gy SBRT to primary tumor, nephrectomy 4 weeks later. The sample consisted of blood, taken from a patient whose treatment included radiotherapy and nephrectomy. These receptors were obtained from a woman in her sixties or seventies with renal cell carcinoma.

The V gene is TRBV19, the J gene TRBJ1-1, with D maybe TRBD1 (6 bases). The CDR3 runs to 16 residues. Germline V lookup: CDR1 LNHDA, CDR2 SQIVND (reference sequence). V dropped 2 bases and J dropped 6 bases, with 19 bases sitting between them. The CDR3 loop reads CASSISRGGARPEAFF. CDR3 sequence (DNA): TGTGCCAGTAGTATAAGTAGGGGGGGTGCCCGGCCTGAAGCTTTCTTT.

The gene calls are TRBV5-1 and TRBJ2-3; weak D call: TRBD1 (6 bases). From germline, CDR1 is SGHRS and CDR2 YFSETQ. The length of the CDR3 is 16 residues. V dropped 4 bases and J dropped 0 bases, with 15 bases sitting between them. CDR3 protein: CASSPGQHSSTDTQYF. The CDR3 region has the DNA TGCGCCAGCAGCCCGGGACAACATTCTAGCACAGATACGCAGTATTTT.

The V call is TRBV20-1, the J call TRBJ2-1; no definite D call. This CDR3 region has 10 residues. Germline V gene sequence: CDR1 DFQATT, CDR2 SNEGSKA (reference sequence). Trimming removed 4 bases at V and 7 bases at J, with 5 bases between. The CDR3, as DNA: TGCAGTGCTAAAGGAAATGAGCAGTTCTTC. Amino acids: CSAKGNEQFF.

J is TRBJ1-2 and V is TRBV9; D might be TRBD1 (6 bases). V gave up 3 bases and J gave up 2 bases, with 14 bases separating them. This CDR3 is 15 amino acids long. Per the germline V gene, CDR1 is SGDLS and CDR2 is YYNGEE. The CDR3 loop reads CASSASTGANYGYTF. The CDR3 DNA reads TGTGCCAGCAGCGCCTCGACAGGAGCGAACTATGGCTACACCTTC. The full variable domain, completed using reference TRBV9 and TRBJ1-2, is DSGVTQTPKHLITATGQRVTLRCSPRSGDLSVYWYQQSLDQGLQFLIQYYNGEERAKGNILERFSAQQFPDLHSELNLSSLELGDSALYFCASSASTGANYGYTFGSGTRLTVV.

This clone was seen once. In the same sample, other DNA sequences code for this CDR3. The chain uses TRBV2 and TRBJ1-2, with 8 nucleotides matching TRBD1. The CDR3 sequence is 13 residues long. The germline gives CDR1 SNHLY, CDR2 FYNNEI. V dropped 2 bases and J dropped 4; count of bases not matched to a gene: 0. The CDR3: CASSETGGYGYTF. The CDR3, as DNA: TGTGCCAGCAGTGAAACAGGGGGCTATGGCTACACCTTC.

The chain couples TRBV4-3 to TRBJ1-5; D call uncertain. Trimming left V 0 bases short and J 3 bases short, with 3 bases between. The CDR3 runs 13 residues. Germline loops: CDR1 LGHNA, CDR2 YSLEER. The CDR3 DNA reads TGCGCCAGCAGCCAAGAATTCAATCAGCCCCAGCATTTT. Residues: CASSQEFNQPQHF.

The CDR3 loop reads CATKTPNYGYTF. The DNA for the CDR3 is TGTGCCACCAAGACGCCTAACTATGGCTACACCTTC. The chain has TRBV5-4 and TRBJ1-2; unclear D gene. This CDR3 has 12 amino acids. The V gene lost 9 bases and the J gene lost 0 bases, with 9 bases spanning the gap. CDR1 is SGHNT, CDR2 YYREEE, per germline (reference sequence).

V is TRBV30 and J is TRBJ2-1; a possible D gene is TRBD1 (5 bases). The CDR3 extends over 19 amino acids. The V gene lost 1 base and the J gene lost 1 base, with 23 bases spanning the gap. Germline CDR1 is GTSNPN and CDR2 is SVGIG (reference sequence). CDR3 DNA: TGTGCCTGGAGTGGTTTGTCGCTAACAGGTCCCTTATCCTACAATGAGCAGTTCTTC. As protein: CAWSGLSLTGPLSYNEQFF.

The CDR3, as DNA: TGTGCCAGCAGTGTCCCCAGCGAGAACACTGAAGCTTTCTTT. Encoded protein: CASSVPSENTEAFF. The gene calls are TRBV2 and TRBJ1-1, with no clear D. The CDR3 consists of 14 residues. Trimming left V 4 bases short and J 1 base short, with 10 bases between. Germline V gene sequence: CDR1 SNHLY, CDR2 FYNNEI.

J is TRBJ1-4 and V is TRBV5-1; 8 positions agree with TRBD1. The CDR3 has 16 amino acids. Germline CDR1 and CDR2: SGHRS and YFSETQ. The V and J ends lost 4 bases and 0 bases, in that order; junction bases with no gene match: 5. The chain's CDR3 is CASSTGQGATNEKLFF. The CDR3 bases are TGCGCCAGCAGCACAGGACAGGGTGCAACTAATGAAAAACTGTTTTTT. The full variable domain, its missing parts supplied by reference TRBV5-1 and TRBJ1-4, is KAGVTQTPRYLIKTRGQQVTLSCSPISGHRSVSWYQQTPGQGLQFLFEYFSETQRNKGNFPGRFSGRQFSNSRSEMNVSTLELGDSALYLCASSTGQGATNEKLFFGSGTQLSVL.

This clone was counted a single time. J is TRBJ1-2 and V is TRBV5-5, with D unresolved. Trimming pared 4 bases from V and 3 bases from J, leaving 13 bases between. The germline CDR1 and CDR2 sequences are SGHKS and YYEKEE (reference sequence). The CDR3 is 14 amino acids. The CDR3: CASSLLPADYGYTF. The CDR3 region has the DNA TGTGCCAGCAGCCTACTCCCGGCGGACTATGGCTACACCTTC. The full variable domain, with the rest looked up from reference TRBV5-5 and TRBJ1-2, is DAGVTQSPTHLIKTRGQQVTLRCSPISGHKSVSWYQQVLGQGPQFIFQYYEKEERGRGNFPDRFSARQFPNYSSELNVNALLLGDSALYLCASSLLPADYGYTFGSGTRLTVV.

CDR3 sequence: CASSLARGRATGELFF. In DNA, the CDR3 is TGTGCCAGCAGCTTAGCGCGCGGGAGGGCCACCGGGGAGCTGTTTTTT. The rearrangement joins TRBV7-6 to TRBJ2-2; 9 bases are a match to TRBD2. J was trimmed by 4 bases and V by 0 bases; bases with no gene match: 3. Germline values: CDR1 SGHVS, CDR2 FNYEAQ. The length of the CDR3 is 16 residues.

This clone appeared a single time. The J gene is TRBJ1-5, the V gene TRBV19; D is unclear. V gave up 6 bases and J gave up 7 bases, with 13 bases separating them. CDR1 is LNHDA and CDR2 is SQIVND in the germline V gene (reference sequence). The CDR3 spans 13 residues. In DNA, the CDR3 is TGTGCCAGTAGAAAGTTAGGAAACCAGCCCCAGCATTTT. It encodes CASRKLGNQPQHF.

This clone was counted once. CDR3 loop: CASSTHRAPNSYNEQFF. The CDR3 DNA sequence: TGTGCCAGCAGCACCCACAGAGCCCCCAACTCCTACAATGAGCAGTTCTTC. The rearrangement uses TRBV11-3 and TRBJ2-1; no firm D call. Germline V gene data show CDR1 as SGHNT and CDR2 as YENEEA. V was shortened by 5 bases and J by 0 bases, with 17 bases between the two germline ends. The CDR3 is 17 residues long.